This TCR beta chain appears in the sequencing data of a study of T cells in Graves' hyperthyroidism and ophthalmopathy. Whole-study results and caveats: In validation, the model predicted ophthalmopathy. These predictions came a median approximately six months before onset.

The CDR3 consists of 12 residues. Between the trimmed V and J ends, which lost 7 bases and 7 bases, there was a span of 11 bases. CDR1 is MDHEN, CDR2 SYDVKM, per germline. RNA transcripts served as the template for amplifying TCR beta CDR3 regions. The TCR CDR3 first-round RT-PCR relied on the HTBI primer set. TCRdb recomputed calls from the multiplex PCR reads with MiXCR, one row per CDR3 protein. The sample carries over 700,000 distinct CDR3 sequences, around 40% recorded once. More than 9.5 ml fresh peripheral blood yielded the PBMCs. Turning to this clonotype: Its antigen is unknown.

The rearrangement uses TRBV28 and TRBJ1-5; D not certain. Specimen: blood. The TCR originated in a woman between 40 and 50 years old with Graves' hyperthyroidism. The CDR3 nucleotides read TGTGCCAGCACAGGCGTTGGGCAGCCCCAGCATTTT. The encoded protein is CASTGVGQPQHF.